Listed below are T cell receptor beta chains from one sample, sequenced in a study of blood T cell repertoires in COVID-19. TCRdb's copy holds only in-frame clones and misses some; the assay was immunoSEQ multiplex PCR. The table has tens of thousands of clones, more than 80% seen once; the top ten hold approximately 21%. Sequencing used peripheral blood. All receptors derive from an elderly woman with acute or convalescent COVID-19. CDR3s include the opening cysteine and the closing phenylalanine or tryptophan. A D gene is named only where the DNA matches it firmly. Clone size is given for some rows only: seen once, a few or many times, or a class if the clone is expanded.

size: .
J: TRBJ1-5
D: TRBD1
V: TRBV18
DNA: TGTGCCAGCTCACCTTCGACAGGGGGCAATCAGCCCCAGCATTTT
CDR3: CASSPSTGGNQPQHF

size: .
J: TRBJ2-2
D: .
V: TRBV24-1
DNA: TGTGCCACCAGTGACCACAGGGCGAACACCGGGGAGCTGTTTTTT
CDR3: CATSDHRANTGELFF

size: .
J: TRBJ2-1
D: TRBD2
V: TRBV6-4
DNA: TGTGCCAGCAGTCCGGGACTAGCTATCAATGAGCAGTTCTTC
CDR3: CASSPGLAINEQFF

size: .
J: TRBJ2-2
D: TRBD1
V: TRBV29-1
DNA: TGCAGCGTTGAGGCGGACAGGATTAACACCGGGGAGCTGTTTTTT
CDR3: CSVEADRINTGELFF

size: .
J: TRBJ2-1
D: TRBD1
V: TRBV6-5
DNA: TGTGCCAGCAGTACGGGACAGATCTACAATGAGCAGTTCTTC
CDR3: CASSTGQIYNEQFF

size: medium-sized
J: TRBJ1-4
D: .
V: TRBV5-1
DNA: TGCGCCAGCAGCTTGACAGTTTGGACTAATGAAAAACTGTTTTTT
CDR3: CASSLTVWTNEKLFF

size: .
J: TRBJ1-2
D: .
V: TRBV7-2
DNA: TGTGCCAGCAGCCAGACCCACGACAGGCTATACTCGGACGGCTACACCTTC
CDR3: CASSQTHDRLYSDGYTF

size: .
J: TRBJ1-6
D: TRBD1
V: TRBV30
DNA: TGTGCCTGGGACGGGACAGGGGCATCACCCCTCCACTTT
CDR3: CAWDGTGASPLHF

size: many
J: TRBJ1-5
D: .
V: TRBV19
DNA: TGTGCCAGTAGTAACCGGGGGTACAATCAGCCCCAGCATTTT
CDR3: CASSNRGYNQPQHF

size: few
J: TRBJ2-5
D: .
V: TRBV19
DNA: TGTGCCAGTAGTATAGGGACTACTTGGTACCAAGAGACCCAGTACTTC
CDR3: CASSIGTTWYQETQYF

size: .
J: TRBJ2-7
D: TRBD2
V: TRBV27
DNA: TGTGCCAGCAGGCGGACTAGCGGATACGAGCAGTACTTC
CDR3: CASRRTSGYEQYF

size: .
J: TRBJ1-2
D: TRBD1
V: TRBV7-3
DNA: TGTGCCAGCAGCCCGGGACAGGGACCCTATGGCTACACCTTC
CDR3: CASSPGQGPYGYTF

size: .
J: TRBJ2-5
D: TRBD2
V: TRBV5-5
DNA: TGTGCCAGCAGCTTGCCCCTAGCGGGAGAGGGAGAGACCCAGTACTTC
CDR3: CASSLPLAGEGETQYF

size: .
J: TRBJ2-2
D: TRBD2
V: TRBV30
DNA: TGTGCCTCGGCGGGGGGGCTGAACACCGGGGAGCTGTTTTTT
CDR3: CASAGGLNTGELFF

size: .
J: TRBJ1-4
D: TRBD1
V: TRBV7-9
DNA: TGTGCCAGCAGCTTCGGGGACAGCCGAGAAAAACTGTTTTTT
CDR3: CASSFGDSREKLFF

size: .
J: TRBJ2-5
D: .
V: TRBV14
DNA: TGTGCCAGCAGCCGCCGGACTAGGGGGTACCAAGAGACCCAGTACTTC
CDR3: CASSRRTRGYQETQYF

size: .
J: TRBJ1-1
D: .
V: TRBV5-1
DNA: TGCGCCAGCAGCTTGGGAGAGGGTTACACTGAAGCTTTCTTT
CDR3: CASSLGEGYTEAFF

size: .
J: TRBJ1-1
D: .
V: TRBV6-5
DNA: TGTGCCAGCAGTTACGCCAGGGCCACTGAAGCTTTCTTT
CDR3: CASSYARATEAFF

size: .
J: TRBJ2-1
D: TRBD1
V: TRBV29-1
DNA: TGCAGCGTCACAGGGGTTTTAAATGAGCAGTTCTTC
CDR3: CSVTGVLNEQFF

size: .
J: TRBJ2-7
D: .
V: TRBV7-2
DNA: TGTGCCAGCAGGGGGACACTTCACACCTACGAGCAGTACTTC
CDR3: CASRGTLHTYEQYF

size: .
J: TRBJ2-2
D: TRBD2
V: TRBV28
DNA: TGTGCCATTCCAGCGGGAGAGAACACCGGGGAGCTGTTTTTT
CDR3: CAIPAGENTGELFF

size: .
J: TRBJ1-5
D: .
V: TRBV19
DNA: TGTGCCAGTAACAGAGGGAATCAGCCCCAGCATTTT
CDR3: CASNRGNQPQHF

size: .
J: TRBJ2-2
D: .
V: TRBV11-3
DNA: TGTGCCAGCAGTCTCTCCGGGGAGCTGTTTTTT
CDR3: CASSLSGELFF

size: .
J: TRBJ1-2
D: TRBD1
V: TRBV5-6
DNA: TGTGCCAGCAGCTTACCCGGGACAGGGGGGCCTGCCTATGGCTACACCTTC
CDR3: CASSLPGTGGPAYGYTF

size: .
J: TRBJ1-2
D: .
V: TRBV10-3
DNA: TGTGCCAGCCTACTAGGGCCCTCCCTCTATGGCTACACCTTC
CDR3: CASLLGPSLYGYTF

size: .
J: TRBJ2-5
D: .
V: TRBV7-9
DNA: TGTGCCAGCAGCTTAACAGGGTCCCAAGAGACCCAGTACTTC
CDR3: CASSLTGSQETQYF

size: .
J: TRBJ1-5
D: TRBD1
V: TRBV30
DNA: TGTGCCTGCGAAGGACAGGGGGCGCTGGGTCAGCCCCAGCATTTT
CDR3: CACEGQGALGQPQHF

size: few
J: TRBJ1-4
D: .
V: TRBV5-5
DNA: TGTGCCAGCAGCTTGGAATCTTCGGGGTTCGCGACTAATGAAAAACTGTTTTTT
CDR3: CASSLESSGFATNEKLFF

size: .
J: TRBJ2-2
D: TRBD1
V: TRBV23-1
DNA: TGCGCCAGCAGTCTTATACAGGGGACACACCGGGGAGCTGTTTTT
CDR3: CASSLIQGTHRGAVF

size: .
J: TRBJ1-6
D: TRBD1
V: TRBV18
DNA: TGTGCCAGCTCACCGCCTACTCCCGGACAGGGTAATTCACCCCTCCACTTT
CDR3: CASSPPTPGQGNSPLHF

size: few
J: TRBJ2-7
D: .
V: TRBV5-1
DNA: TGCGCCAGCAGCTTTACAGGAGACTACGAGCAGTACTTC
CDR3: CASSFTGDYEQYF

size: .
J: TRBJ2-1
D: .
V: TRBV30
DNA: TGTGCCTCCCTGGCGGGGAGCTCCTACAATGAGCAGTTCTTC
CDR3: CASLAGSSYNEQFF

size: .
J: TRBJ2-5
D: .
V: TRBV7-7
DNA: TGTGCCAGCAGCCCCCTCGGAGAGACCCAGTACTTC
CDR3: CASSPLGETQYF

size: .
J: TRBJ2-5
D: TRBD2
V: TRBV9
DNA: TGTGCCAGCACCCTAGGACTAGCGGGTGTGGAGACCCAGTACTTC
CDR3: CASTLGLAGVETQYF

size: once
J: TRBJ2-5
D: .
V: TRBV20-1
DNA: TGCAGTGCCTTACAGGGAGAGACCCAGTACTTC
CDR3: CSALQGETQYF

size: .
J: TRBJ1-4
D: .
V: TRBV6-5
DNA: TGTGCCAGCAGTCGGACAGCAACTAATGAAAAACTGTTTTTT
CDR3: CASSRTATNEKLFF

size: .
J: TRBJ2-7
D: .
V: TRBV12-2
DNA: TGTGCAAGTCGCATCAGTAAACAGGGTAGGACCTACGAGCAGTACTTC
CDR3: CASRISKQGRTYEQYF

size: .
J: TRBJ2-1
D: .
V: TRBV6-5
DNA: TGTGCCAGCAGTTCCCCCGGACTTCTTTACAATGAGCAGTTCTTC
CDR3: CASSSPGLLYNEQFF

size: .
J: TRBJ2-1
D: .
V: TRBV2
DNA: TGTGCCAGCACCCTAGCCTCGAGCTCCTACAATGAGCAGTTCTTC
CDR3: CASTLASSSYNEQFF

size: .
J: TRBJ1-5
D: TRBD1
V: TRBV6-5
DNA: TGTGCCAGCAGTACTGGACAGGGCAATCAGCCCCAGCATTTT
CDR3: CASSTGQGNQPQHF

size: few
J: TRBJ2-7
D: .
V: TRBV18
DNA: TGTGCCAGCTCACCACCGAGGGCGGTGGGCGAGCAGTACTTC
CDR3: CASSPPRAVGEQYF

size: once
J: TRBJ2-5
D: TRBD1
V: TRBV25-1
DNA: TGTGCCAGCAGTGAATGGACAGGGGGCAGGGAGACCCAGTACTTC
CDR3: CASSEWTGGRETQYF

size: .
J: TRBJ2-5
D: TRBD1
V: TRBV7-8
DNA: TGTGCCAGCAGGACCCCCGGACAGGGAAGAGAGACCCAGTACTTC
CDR3: CASRTPGQGRETQYF

size: .
J: TRBJ2-1
D: TRBD2
V: TRBV11-2
DNA: TGTGCCAGCAGACTAGCGGGGGCCAGTGAGCAGTTCTTC
CDR3: CASRLAGASEQFF

size: .
J: TRBJ2-1
D: TRBD2
V: TRBV11-2
DNA: TGTGCCAGCAGCGCCGGGACTAGCGGGGCCAATGAGCAGTTCTTC
CDR3: CASSAGTSGANEQFF

size: .
J: TRBJ2-1
D: .
V: TRBV18
DNA: TGTGCCAGCTCCCCCGGGGATAATGAGCAGTTCTTC
CDR3: CASSPGDNEQFF

size: .
J: TRBJ2-7
D: .
V: TRBV4-2
DNA: TGTGCCAGCAGCCAAACAGGGGGGGTGACCTACGAGCAGTACTTC
CDR3: CASSQTGGVTYEQYF

size: .
J: TRBJ2-7
D: TRBD1
V: TRBV2
DNA: TGTGCCAGCGCAAACGACGGGACAGGGGACAGGGAGCAGTACTTC
CDR3: CASANDGTGDREQYF

size: .
J: TRBJ2-7
D: .
V: TRBV21-1
DNA: TGTGCCAGCAGCAATCAGTTCGGATTAGCGGGAGTAGGAGAGCAGTACTTC
CDR3: CASSNQFGLAGVGEQYF

size: .
J: TRBJ1-1
D: .
V: TRBV5-1
DNA: TGCGCCAGCAGCTTGGTAGGGGGGAACACTGAAGCTTTCTTT
CDR3: CASSLVGGNTEAFF

size: .
J: TRBJ2-5
D: .
V: TRBV11-3
DNA: TGTGCCAGCGGCAGGGGGGCTCAAGAGACCCAGTACTTC
CDR3: CASGRGAQETQYF